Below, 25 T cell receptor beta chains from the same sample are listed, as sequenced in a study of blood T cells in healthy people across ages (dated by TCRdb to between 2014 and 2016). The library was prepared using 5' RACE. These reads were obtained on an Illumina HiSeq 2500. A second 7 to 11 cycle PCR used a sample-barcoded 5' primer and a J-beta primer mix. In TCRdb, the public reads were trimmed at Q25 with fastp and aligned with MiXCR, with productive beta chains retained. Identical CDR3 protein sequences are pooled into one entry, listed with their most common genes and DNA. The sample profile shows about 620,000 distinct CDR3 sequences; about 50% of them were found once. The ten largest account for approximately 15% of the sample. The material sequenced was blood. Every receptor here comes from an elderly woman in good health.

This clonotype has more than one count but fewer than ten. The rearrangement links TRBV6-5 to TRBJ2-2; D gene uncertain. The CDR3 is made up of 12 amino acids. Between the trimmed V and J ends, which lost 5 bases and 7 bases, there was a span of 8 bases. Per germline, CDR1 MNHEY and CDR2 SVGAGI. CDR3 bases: TGTGCCAGCAGTCCAAGGATCGGGGAGCTGTTTTTT. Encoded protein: CASSPRIGELFF.

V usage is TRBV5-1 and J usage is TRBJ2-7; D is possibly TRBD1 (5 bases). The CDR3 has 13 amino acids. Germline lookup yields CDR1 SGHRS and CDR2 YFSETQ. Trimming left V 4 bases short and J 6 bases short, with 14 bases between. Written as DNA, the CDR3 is TGCGCCAGCAGCGTGTACCAGGGCGCCGAGCAGTACTTC. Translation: CASSVYQGAEQYF.

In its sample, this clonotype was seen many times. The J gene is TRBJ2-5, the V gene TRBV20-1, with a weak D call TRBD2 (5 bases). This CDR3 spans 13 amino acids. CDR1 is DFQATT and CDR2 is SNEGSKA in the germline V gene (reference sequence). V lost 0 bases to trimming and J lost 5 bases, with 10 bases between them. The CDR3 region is CSAREGGSETQYF. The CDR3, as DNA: TGCAGTGCTAGAGAAGGAGGATCGGAGACCCAGTACTTC.

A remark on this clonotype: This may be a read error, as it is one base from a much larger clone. CDR3 amino acids: CASSLEDDGYTF. DNA of the CDR3: TGTGCCAGCAGCTTAGAAGACGATGGCTACACCTTC. The chain is built from TRBV7-2 and TRBJ1-2; no clear D gene. V was cut by 1 base and J by 6 bases, with 6 bases left in between. Germline loops: CDR1 SGHTA, CDR2 FQGNSA. The CDR3 spans 12 residues.

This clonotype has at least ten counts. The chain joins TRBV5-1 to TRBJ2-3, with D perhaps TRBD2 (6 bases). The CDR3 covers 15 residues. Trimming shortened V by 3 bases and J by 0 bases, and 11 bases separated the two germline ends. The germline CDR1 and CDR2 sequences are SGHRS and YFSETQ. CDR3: CASSWGAGSTDTQYF. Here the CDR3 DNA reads TGCGCCAGCAGCTGGGGCGCGGGGAGCACAGATACGCAGTATTTT.

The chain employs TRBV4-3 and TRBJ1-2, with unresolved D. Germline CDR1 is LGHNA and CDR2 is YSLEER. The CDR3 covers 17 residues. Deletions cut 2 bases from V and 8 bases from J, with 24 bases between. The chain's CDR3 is CASSQSRRTKGISGYTF. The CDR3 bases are TGCGCCAGCAGCCAATCTCGGAGAACAAAGGGTATAAGCGGCTACACCTTC.

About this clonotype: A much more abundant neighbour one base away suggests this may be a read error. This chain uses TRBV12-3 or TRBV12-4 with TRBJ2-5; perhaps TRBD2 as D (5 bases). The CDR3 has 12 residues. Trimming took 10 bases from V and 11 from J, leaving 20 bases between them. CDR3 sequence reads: CANQDSFNEQYF. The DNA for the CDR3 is TGTGCCAACCAGGACTCGTTCAATGAGCAGTACTTC.

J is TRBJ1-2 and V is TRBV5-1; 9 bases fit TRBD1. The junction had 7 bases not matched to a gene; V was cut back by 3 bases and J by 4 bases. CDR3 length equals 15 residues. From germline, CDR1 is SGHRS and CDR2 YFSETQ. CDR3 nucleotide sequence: TGCGCCAGCAGCTCCGGGGACAGGGACCTCTATGGCTACACCTTC. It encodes CASSSGDRDLYGYTF.

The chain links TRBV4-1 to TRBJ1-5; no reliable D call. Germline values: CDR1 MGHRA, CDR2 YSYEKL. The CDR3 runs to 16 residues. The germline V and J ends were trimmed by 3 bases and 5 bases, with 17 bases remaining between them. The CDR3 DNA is TGCGCCAGCAGCCACCGGGGAAGCGGCCCTCATCAGCCCCAGCATTTT. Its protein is CASSHRGSGPHQPQHF.

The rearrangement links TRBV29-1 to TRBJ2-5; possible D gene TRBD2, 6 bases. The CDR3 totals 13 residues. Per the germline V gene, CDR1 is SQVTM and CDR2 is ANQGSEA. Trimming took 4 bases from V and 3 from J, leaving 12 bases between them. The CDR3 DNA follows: TGCAGCGTTGCCCGGGACTCCAAAGAGACCCAGTACTTC. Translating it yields CSVARDSKETQYF.

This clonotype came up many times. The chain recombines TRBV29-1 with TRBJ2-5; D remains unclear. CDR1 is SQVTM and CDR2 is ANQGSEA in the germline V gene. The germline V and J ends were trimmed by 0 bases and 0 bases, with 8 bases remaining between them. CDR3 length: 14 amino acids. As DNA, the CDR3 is TGCAGCGTTGAAGATGTCGGGTACCAAGAGACCCAGTACTTC. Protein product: CSVEDVGYQETQYF.

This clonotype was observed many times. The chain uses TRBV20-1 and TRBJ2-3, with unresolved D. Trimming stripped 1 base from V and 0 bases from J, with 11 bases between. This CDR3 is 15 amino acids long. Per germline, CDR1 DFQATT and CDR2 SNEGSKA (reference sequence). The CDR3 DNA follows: TGCAGTGCTAGAGTGGCAAGACCTAGCACAGATACGCAGTATTTT. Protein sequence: CSARVARPSTDTQYF.

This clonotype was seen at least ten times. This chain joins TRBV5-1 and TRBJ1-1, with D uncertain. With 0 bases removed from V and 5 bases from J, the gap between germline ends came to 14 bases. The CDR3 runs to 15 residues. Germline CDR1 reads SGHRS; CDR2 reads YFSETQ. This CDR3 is CASSLAWAAETEAFF. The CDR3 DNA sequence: TGCGCCAGCAGCTTGGCGTGGGCGGCAGAGACTGAAGCTTTCTTT.

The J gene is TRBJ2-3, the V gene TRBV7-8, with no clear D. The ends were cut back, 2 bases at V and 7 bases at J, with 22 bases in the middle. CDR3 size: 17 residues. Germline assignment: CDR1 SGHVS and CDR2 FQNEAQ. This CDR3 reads CASSLRGRTLGPNTQYF. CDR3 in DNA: TGTGCCAGCAGCTTACGCGGACGTACATTAGGGCCTAATACGCAGTATTTT.

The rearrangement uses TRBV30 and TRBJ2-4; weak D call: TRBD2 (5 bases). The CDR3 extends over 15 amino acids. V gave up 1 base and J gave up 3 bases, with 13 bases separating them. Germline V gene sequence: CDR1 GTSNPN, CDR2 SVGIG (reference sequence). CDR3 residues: CAWSAPGVGKNIQYF. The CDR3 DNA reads TGTGCCTGGAGTGCCCCCGGGGTAGGCAAAAACATTCAGTACTTC.

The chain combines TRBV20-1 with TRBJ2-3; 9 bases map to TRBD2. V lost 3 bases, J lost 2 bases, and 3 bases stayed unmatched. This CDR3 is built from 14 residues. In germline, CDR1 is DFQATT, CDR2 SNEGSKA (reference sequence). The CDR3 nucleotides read TGCAGTGCTAGCGAGCGGGAGGTCACAGATACGCAGTATTTT. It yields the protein CSASEREVTDTQYF.

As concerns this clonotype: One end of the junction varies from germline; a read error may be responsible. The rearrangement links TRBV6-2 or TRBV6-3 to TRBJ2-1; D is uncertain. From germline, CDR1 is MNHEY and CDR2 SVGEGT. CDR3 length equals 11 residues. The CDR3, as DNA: TGTGCCGGCAGTTTTTTAGATGAGCAGTTCTTC. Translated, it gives CAGSFLDEQFF.

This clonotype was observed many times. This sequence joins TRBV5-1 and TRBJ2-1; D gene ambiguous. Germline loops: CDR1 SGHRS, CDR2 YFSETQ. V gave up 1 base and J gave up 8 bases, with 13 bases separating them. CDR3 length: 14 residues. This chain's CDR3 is CASSLRLVRDEQFF. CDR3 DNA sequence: TGCGCCAGCAGCTTGCGGCTAGTTAGGGATGAGCAGTTCTTC.

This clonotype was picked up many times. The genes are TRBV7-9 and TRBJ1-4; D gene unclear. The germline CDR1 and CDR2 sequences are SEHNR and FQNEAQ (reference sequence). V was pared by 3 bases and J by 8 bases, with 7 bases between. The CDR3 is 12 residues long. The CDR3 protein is CASSFDGEKLFF. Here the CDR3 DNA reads TGTGCCAGCAGCTTTGACGGAGAAAAACTGTTTTTT.

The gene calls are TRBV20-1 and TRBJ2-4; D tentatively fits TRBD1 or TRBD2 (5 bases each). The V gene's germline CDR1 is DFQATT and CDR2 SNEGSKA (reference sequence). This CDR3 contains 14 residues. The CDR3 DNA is TGCAGGGGTGTGTCGGGGCTAGCCAAAAACATTCAGTACTTC. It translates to CRGVSGLAKNIQYF.

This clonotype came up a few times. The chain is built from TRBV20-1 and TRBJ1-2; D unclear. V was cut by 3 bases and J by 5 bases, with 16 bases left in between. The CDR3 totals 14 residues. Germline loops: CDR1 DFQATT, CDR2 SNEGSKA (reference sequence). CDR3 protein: CSASPRLLLYGYTF. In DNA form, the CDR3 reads TGCAGTGCTAGCCCCAGACTCCTATTGTATGGCTACACCTTC.

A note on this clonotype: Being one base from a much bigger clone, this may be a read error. CDR3 protein: CAISGTGENTEAFF. DNA for the CDR3: TGTGCCATCAGTGGGACCGGGGAAAACACTGAAGCTTTCTTT. The chain carries TRBV10-3 and TRBJ1-1; no clear D. In germline, CDR1 is ENHRY, CDR2 SYGVKD. The CDR3 has 14 residues. V was shortened by 4 bases and J by 2 bases, with 11 bases between the two germline ends.

CDR3 bases: TGTGCCAGCAGTTTATCCATAGGGAACCATGGCTACACCTTC. As protein: CASSLSIGNHGYTF. This chain joins TRBV12-3 or TRBV12-4 and TRBJ1-2; no firm D call. V lost 2 bases to trimming and J lost 6 bases, with 13 bases between them. This CDR3 is built from 14 residues.

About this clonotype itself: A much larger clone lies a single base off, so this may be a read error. CDR3 sequence reads: CASAGGRMREQYF. In DNA form, the CDR3 reads TGTGCCAGCGCCGGCGGGAGGATGCGTGAGCAGTACTTC. This chain links TRBV7-2 with TRBJ2-7; 8 bases are shared with TRBD2. J gave up 7 bases and V 8 bases, and 10 bases lay outside the gene matches. Germline V CDR1 and CDR2: SGHTA, FQGNSA. This CDR3 is built from 13 residues.

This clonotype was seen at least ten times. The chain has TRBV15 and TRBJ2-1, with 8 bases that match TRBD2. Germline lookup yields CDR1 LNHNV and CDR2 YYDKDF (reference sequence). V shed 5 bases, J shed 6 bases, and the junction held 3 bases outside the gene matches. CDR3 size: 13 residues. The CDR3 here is CATSSGTSNEQFF. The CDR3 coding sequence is TGTGCCACCAGCTCCGGGACTAGCAATGAGCAGTTCTTC.